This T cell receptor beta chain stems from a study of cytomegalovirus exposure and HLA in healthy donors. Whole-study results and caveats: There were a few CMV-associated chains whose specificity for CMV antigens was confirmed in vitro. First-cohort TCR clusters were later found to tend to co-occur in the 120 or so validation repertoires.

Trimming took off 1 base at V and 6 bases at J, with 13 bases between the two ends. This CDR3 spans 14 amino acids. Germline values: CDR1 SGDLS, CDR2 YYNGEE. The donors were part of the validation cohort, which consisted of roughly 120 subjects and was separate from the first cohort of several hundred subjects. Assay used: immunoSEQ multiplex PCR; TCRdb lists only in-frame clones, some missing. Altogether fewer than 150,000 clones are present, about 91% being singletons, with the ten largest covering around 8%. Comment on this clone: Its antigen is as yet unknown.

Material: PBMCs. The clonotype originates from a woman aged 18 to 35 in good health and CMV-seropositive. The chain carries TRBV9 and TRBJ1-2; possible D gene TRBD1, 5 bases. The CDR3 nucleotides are TGTGCCAGCAGCGTAATAACAGGCACCAATGGCTACACCTTC. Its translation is CASSVITGTNGYTF.